The sequence of this T cell receptor beta chain was determined in a study of shared clonotypes between healthy human individuals. The V end was cut by 4 bases, the J end by 2 bases, with 14 bases between. The CDR3 covers 15 residues. Germline values: CDR1 MNHEY, CDR2 SVGAGI. Sequencing was performed with immunoSEQ multiplex PCR; in TCRdb, only in-frame clones are kept and a portion is missing. The table lists nearly 600,000 clones, roughly 95% of them singletons. Naive CD8 cells were CD45RO-negative, positively selected for CCR7, excluding terminally differentiated effector memory CD45RA+ cells. The chain joins TRBV6-5 to TRBJ1-1, with unresolved D. The sequence came from a woman aged 25 to 39 in good health. Material: naive CD8+ T cells sorted from blood. The CDR3 DNA is TGTGCCAGCAGTTTCTATGAGGGTCTCAACACTGAAGCTTTCTTT. Its translation is CASSFYEGLNTEAFF.